The next 24 T cell receptor beta chains were all read from a single sample in a study of blood T cell repertoires in COVID-19. Here immunoSEQ multiplex PCR was the method, and the copy in TCRdb shows in-frame clones only, minus some. The sample contains fewer than 60,000 clones, around 92% of which appear only once. Specimen: peripheral blood. The receptors here all came from an elderly man with active or convalescent COVID-19.

The rearrangement uses TRBV7-2 and TRBJ2-7; maybe TRBD1 (5 bases). V was clipped by 1 base and J by 3 bases, with 13 bases between them. The CDR3 has 15 amino acids. In germline, CDR1 is SGHTA, CDR2 FQGNSA. The DNA for the CDR3 is TGTGCCAGCAGCTTAGAGGCAGGGCGTAGCTACGAGCAGTACTTC. This sequence encodes CASSLEAGRSYEQYF. The full variable domain, its missing parts supplied by reference TRBV7-2 and TRBJ2-7, is GAGVSQSPSNKVTEKGKDVELRCDPISGHTALYWYRQSLGQGLEFLIYFQGNSAPDKSGLPSDRFSAERTGGSVSTLTIQRTQQEDSAVYLCASSLEAGRSYEQYFGPGTRLTVT.

The V and J genes are TRBV4-3 and TRBJ2-7; no definite D call. Trimming took 1 base from V and 4 from J, leaving 11 bases between them. CDR3 length: 14 residues. Germline V gene lookup returns CDR1 LGHNA and CDR2 YSLEER. In DNA form, the CDR3 reads TGCGCCAGCAGCCAAGGTGGGCTTGGTTACGAGCAGTACTTC. It is translated as CASSQGGLGYEQYF.

This chain connects TRBV11-3 to TRBJ2-7; unclear D gene. V dropped 1 base and J dropped 5 bases, with 12 bases sitting between them. This CDR3 comprises 14 residues. Germline V lookup: CDR1 SGHNT, CDR2 YENEEA. CDR3 coding DNA: TGTGCCAGCAGCTTAGGGAGAGCGAGCGACGAGCAGTACTTC. It is translated as CASSLGRASDEQYF.

The chain couples TRBV19 to TRBJ1-2; 9 bases match TRBD1. The germline gives CDR1 LNHDA, CDR2 SQIVND (reference sequence). The V segment lost 6 bases and the J segment 4 bases; nucleotides outside the gene matches: 12. This CDR3 is 16 amino acids long. The CDR3 DNA reads as TGTGCCAGTAGCATACAGGGGGCGCTTGATCCCTATGGCTACACCTTC. Protein product: CASSIQGALDPYGYTF.

V gene TRBV4-3 combines with J gene TRBJ2-1, with D possibly matching TRBD2 (5 bases). This CDR3 is 13 amino acids long. Trimming pared 8 bases from V and 5 bases from J, leaving 13 bases between. The V gene's germline CDR1 is LGHNA and CDR2 YSLEER. The CDR3 sequence: CASRILGDNEQFF. In nucleotides, the CDR3 is TGCGCCAGCCGGATACTCGGGGACAATGAGCAGTTCTTC.

The chain employs TRBV7-2 and TRBJ2-7, with 9 bases identical to TRBD2. V lost 1 base and J lost 2; bases outside the gene matches: 3. The CDR3 is 15 residues long. The germline V gene encodes CDR1 SGHTA and CDR2 FQGNSA. CDR3 sequence reads: CASSLVASGTYEQYF. CDR3 DNA: TGTGCCAGCAGCTTAGTAGCTAGCGGGACCTACGAGCAGTACTTC.

The gene calls are TRBV19 and TRBJ1-5; 8 bases fit TRBD1. This CDR3 has 15 residues. With 5 bases clipped from V and 6 bases from J, the junction kept 9 bases outside the gene matches. Per germline, CDR1 LNHDA and CDR2 SQIVND (reference sequence). Here the CDR3 DNA reads TGTGCCAGTAGTCCCCCAGGGGGCGGAATTCAGCCCCAGCATTTT. The encoded protein is CASSPPGGGIQPQHF.

The rearrangement joins TRBV30 to TRBJ2-4; no definite D call. Between the trimmed V and J ends, which lost 1 base and 0 bases, there was a span of 10 bases. Germline V CDR1 and CDR2: GTSNPN, SVGIG (reference sequence). The CDR3 totals 15 residues. The CDR3 region has the DNA TGTGCCTGGAGTGCAACTTCCTTAGCCAAAAACATTCAGTACTTC. Amino acids: CAWSATSLAKNIQYF.

In regard to this clone: The sample carries other DNA sequences with the same CDR3. This chain uses TRBV4-3 with TRBJ1-1; perhaps TRBD1 as D (5 bases). The V gene's germline CDR1 is LGHNA and CDR2 YSLEER. CDR3 length: 14 residues. V dropped 2 bases and J dropped 0 bases, with 7 bases sitting between them. CDR3 in amino acids: CASSQQGLNTEAFF. CDR3 nucleotide sequence: TGCGCCAGCAGCCAACAGGGTTTGAACACTGAAGCTTTCTTT.

The rearrangement uses TRBV6-5 and TRBJ2-1; 9 nucleotides align to TRBD1. There are 16 residues in the CDR3. V shed 4 bases, J shed 6 bases, and the junction held 10 bases outside the gene matches. Germline V gene sequence: CDR1 MNHEY, CDR2 SVGAGI. CDR3 nucleotides: TGTGCCAGCAGTTCTCTCCCGGGACAGGGTTTCAATGAGCAGTTCTTC. Its translation is CASSSLPGQGFNEQFF.

The chain joins TRBV6-5 to TRBJ2-3; 11 positions agree with TRBD2. V gave up 6 bases and J gave up 4 bases; unmatched junction bases: 3. The CDR3 spans 14 residues. Germline CDR1 is MNHEY and CDR2 is SVGAGI. The CDR3 nucleotides read TGTGCCAGCAGAGAGGGACTAGCGGCAGATACGCAGTATTTT. This sequence encodes CASREGLAADTQYF.

J is TRBJ1-4 and V is TRBV5-1, with 7 bases fitting TRBD1. Germline V gene lookup returns CDR1 SGHRS and CDR2 YFSETQ. This CDR3 spans 14 amino acids. V lost 3 bases and J lost 5; bases outside the gene matches: 4. The CDR3 region is CASSSGQHNEKLFF. The CDR3 nucleotides read TGCGCCAGCAGCTCGGGACAGCACAATGAAAAACTGTTTTTT. The whole variable domain, filled in from reference TRBV5-1 and TRBJ1-4, reads KAGVTQTPRYLIKTRGQQVTLSCSPISGHRSVSWYQQTPGQGLQFLFEYFSETQRNKGNFPGRFSGRQFSNSRSEMNVSTLELGDSALYLCASSSGQHNEKLFFGSGTQLSVL.

The chain combines TRBV10-3 with TRBJ2-7, with D possibly matching TRBD2 (6 bases). Between the trimmed V and J ends, which lost 5 bases and 0 bases, there was a span of 11 bases. The germline gives CDR1 ENHRY, CDR2 SYGVKD. The CDR3 has 14 amino acids. The CDR3 DNA reads as TGTGCCATCAGTCGGGGAGGCTCCTCCTACGAGCAGTACTTC. This translates into CAISRGGSSYEQYF.

The V call is TRBV28, the J call TRBJ1-2; D remains ambiguous. The V gene's germline CDR1 is MDHEN and CDR2 SYDVKM. There are 15 residues in the CDR3. With 8 bases removed from V and 0 bases from J, the gap between germline ends came to 16 bases. CDR3 sequence: CASHLGGVPNYGYTF. In DNA, the CDR3 is TGTGCCAGCCACCTTGGCGGGGTCCCTAACTATGGCTACACCTTC.

This chain joins TRBV7-6 and TRBJ2-7; perhaps TRBD2 as D (5 bases). The CDR3 contains 16 residues. Between the trimmed V and J ends, which lost 5 bases and 0 bases, there was a span of 17 bases. Germline CDR1 is SGHVS and CDR2 is FNYEAQ. The CDR3 DNA reads TGTGCCAGCAGCCCTCGGCCCGGGATTGGCTCCTACGAGCAGTACTTC. This encodes CASSPRPGIGSYEQYF.

V and J are TRBV9 and TRBJ2-7; D uncertain. Germline CDR1 reads SGDLS; CDR2 reads YYNGEE. This CDR3 has 14 amino acids. Trimming removed 0 bases at V and 6 bases at J, with 13 bases between. Here the CDR3 reads CASSVAPQVREQYF. For the CDR3, the DNA is TGTGCCAGCAGCGTAGCTCCGCAGGTACGCGAGCAGTACTTC. The full variable domain, with the rest looked up from reference TRBV9 and TRBJ2-7, is DSGVTQTPKHLITATGQRVTLRCSPRSGDLSVYWYQQSLDQGLQFLIQYYNGEERAKGNILERFSAQQFPDLHSELNLSSLELGDSALYFCASSVAPQVREQYFGPGTRLTVT.

This chain joins TRBV5-1 and TRBJ2-7; TRBD2 aligns across 7 bases. The V and J ends lost 4 bases and 2 bases, in that order; junction bases with no gene match: 6. Germline V gives CDR1 SGHRS, CDR2 YFSETQ. The CDR3 sequence is 14 residues long. In DNA, the CDR3 is TGCGCCAGCAGCCTAAGCGGGGCGACCTACGAGCAGTACTTC. Its protein is CASSLSGATYEQYF. Based on the CDR3 plus reference TRBV5-1 and TRBJ2-7, the full variable domain is KAGVTQTPRYLIKTRGQQVTLSCSPISGHRSVSWYQQTPGQGLQFLFEYFSETQRNKGNFPGRFSGRQFSNSRSEMNVSTLELGDSALYLCASSLSGATYEQYFGPGTRLTVT.

This rearrangement joins TRBV3-1 (or the pseudogene TRBV3-2) to TRBJ2-4, with D maybe TRBD1 (5 bases). V lost 4 bases to trimming and J lost 14 bases, with 18 bases between them. This CDR3 is 13 amino acids long. From germline, CDR1 is LGHDT and CDR2 YNNKEL (reference sequence). CDR3 loop: CASSPTKEGVEYF. In nucleotides, the CDR3 is TGTGCCAGCAGCCCCACTAAAGAAGGGGTCGAGTACTTC.

This clone appeared once. This chain links TRBV5-1 with TRBJ2-3, with 9 bases identical to TRBD2. This CDR3 is built from 17 residues. CDR1 SGHRS and CDR2 YFSETQ come from the germline V gene. The ends lost 0 bases at V and 5 bases at J; junction bases unmatched: 10. DNA of the CDR3: TGCGCCAGCAGCTTGGAAGGTGCGGGGGGGCGGAAAGATACGCAGTATTTT. Translated, it gives CASSLEGAGGRKDTQYF.

This rearrangement joins TRBV19 to TRBJ2-6; TRBD1 aligns across 7 bases. Germline V gene lookup returns CDR1 LNHDA and CDR2 SQIVND (reference sequence). V shed 7 bases, J shed 2 bases, and the junction held 17 bases outside the gene matches. The CDR3 runs to 19 residues. CDR3 DNA: TGTGCCAGTATGGGGGTCGTTGGACAGGTGCCCGCTGGGGCCAACGTCCTGACTTTC. Its translation is CASMGVVGQVPAGANVLTF.

The chain couples TRBV5-1 to TRBJ1-1, with 12 nucleotides matching TRBD1. The CDR3 has 14 amino acids. Germline assignment: CDR1 SGHRS and CDR2 YFSETQ. After removal of 2 bases from V and 11 bases from J, the junction contained 7 bases not matched to a gene. CDR3 loop: CASSFGTGGRGAFF. The CDR3 DNA is TGCGCCAGCAGCTTCGGGACAGGGGGCCGAGGGGCTTTCTTT. The full variable domain, its missing parts supplied by reference TRBV5-1 and TRBJ1-1, is KAGVTQTPRYLIKTRGQQVTLSCSPISGHRSVSWYQQTPGQGLQFLFEYFSETQRNKGNFPGRFSGRQFSNSRSEMNVSTLELGDSALYLCASSFGTGGRGAFFGQGTRLTVV.

This clone showed up just a few times. V usage is TRBV7-2 and J usage is TRBJ2-7; 7 bases map to TRBD1. Looked up from germline, CDR1 is SGHTA and CDR2 is FQGNSA. The CDR3 runs 15 residues. V was clipped by 5 bases and J by 0 bases; unmatched bases: 7. CDR3 residues: CASSPDRASSYEQYF. The CDR3 DNA reads TGTGCCAGCAGCCCAGACAGGGCGAGCTCCTACGAGCAGTACTTC.

This chain links TRBV7-2 with TRBJ2-3, with D tentatively TRBD2 (6 bases). The CDR3 has 13 residues. CDR1 and CDR2 (germline): SGHTA, FQGNSA. V gave up 1 base and J gave up 8 bases, with 10 bases separating them. CDR3 coding DNA: TGTGCCAGCAGCTTAGGGGGACTGGGTACGCAGTATTTT. This sequence encodes CASSLGGLGTQYF.

This clone was seen a few times. The J gene is TRBJ1-1, the V gene TRBV29-1; TRBD1 matches 10 bases. Germline CDR1 reads SQVTM; CDR2 reads ANQGSEA. Germline trimming cut 6 bases from V and 8 bases from J; bases unmatched to any gene: 6. CDR3 size: 12 residues. CDR3: CSVADRGQEAFF. The CDR3 DNA is TGCAGCGTCGCTGACAGGGGGCAGGAAGCTTTCTTT.